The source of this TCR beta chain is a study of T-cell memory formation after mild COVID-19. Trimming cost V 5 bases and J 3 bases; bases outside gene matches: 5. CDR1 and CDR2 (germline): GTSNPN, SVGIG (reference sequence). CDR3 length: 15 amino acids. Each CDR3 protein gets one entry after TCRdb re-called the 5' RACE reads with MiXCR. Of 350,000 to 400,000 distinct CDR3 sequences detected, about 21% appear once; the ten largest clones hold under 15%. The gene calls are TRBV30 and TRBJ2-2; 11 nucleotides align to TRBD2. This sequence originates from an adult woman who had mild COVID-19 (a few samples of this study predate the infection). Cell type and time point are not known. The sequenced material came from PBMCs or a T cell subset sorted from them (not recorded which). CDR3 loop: CAWGGLADHTGELFF. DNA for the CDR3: TGTGCCTGGGGGGGACTAGCGGACCACACCGGGGAGCTGTTTTTT.